Here is one TCR beta chain with its context. Its antigen remains unidentified. Assay used: immunoSEQ multiplex PCR; TCRdb lists only in-frame clones, some missing. This sample has around 160,000 clones, with around 90% found just once. The sample originates from a study of T cell responses to AZD1222 COVID-19 vaccine. Notes on the study in general: At baseline, just five to seven AZD1222 recipients tested seropositive. Spike-wide coverage was observed for vaccine-associated CD4 TCRs, with dominant responses at 160-218 and 743-854.

The receptor was derived from an adult in good health. The sequences come from peripheral blood, collected on day 0 of MenACWY control vaccination.

The CDR3 loop reads CALRPGQKNTEAFF. The CDR3 coding sequence is TGTGCTCTGAGACCGGGACAGAAGAACACTGAAGCTTTCTTT. The chain employs TRBV28 and TRBJ1-1; 7 positions match TRBD1. Looked up from germline, CDR1 is MDHEN and CDR2 is SYDVKM. The CDR3 has 14 residues.